This T cell receptor (beta chain) appears in the sequencing data of a study of beta chain features in type 1 diabetes. General observations from the study: All four CD4+ subsets from Type 1 diabetes patients carried moderately but significantly shorter TCRB CDR3s.

A CD45RO/CCR7/CD25/CD127/CD95/CD27 panel sorted naive, central memory, regulatory and stem cell-like memory CD4+ cells. The sample holds a few counts of this clone. Its target is unknown. This CDR3 is built from 14 residues. Germline CDR1 is ENHRY and CDR2 is SYGVKD. V was cut by 6 bases and J by 0 bases, with 10 bases left in between. TCRB transcripts that were expressed got sequenced, as all of the isolated RNA had been reverse transcribed. Approximately 3.4 million reads, on average, came from each naive, central memory and regulatory T cell sample. The assay was immunoSEQ multiplex PCR, and TCRdb's table has in-frame clones only and misses some. Among about 700,000 clones listed, roughly 13% were seen once.

The clonotype comes from a man younger than 35 with type 1 diabetes. This chain joins TRBV10-3 and TRBJ2-3; D unclear. Specimen: naive CD4+ T cells from blood. CDR3 in DNA: TGTGCCATCAGCAAACGCCTAAGCACAGATACGCAGTATTTT. The encoded protein is CAISKRLSTDTQYF.